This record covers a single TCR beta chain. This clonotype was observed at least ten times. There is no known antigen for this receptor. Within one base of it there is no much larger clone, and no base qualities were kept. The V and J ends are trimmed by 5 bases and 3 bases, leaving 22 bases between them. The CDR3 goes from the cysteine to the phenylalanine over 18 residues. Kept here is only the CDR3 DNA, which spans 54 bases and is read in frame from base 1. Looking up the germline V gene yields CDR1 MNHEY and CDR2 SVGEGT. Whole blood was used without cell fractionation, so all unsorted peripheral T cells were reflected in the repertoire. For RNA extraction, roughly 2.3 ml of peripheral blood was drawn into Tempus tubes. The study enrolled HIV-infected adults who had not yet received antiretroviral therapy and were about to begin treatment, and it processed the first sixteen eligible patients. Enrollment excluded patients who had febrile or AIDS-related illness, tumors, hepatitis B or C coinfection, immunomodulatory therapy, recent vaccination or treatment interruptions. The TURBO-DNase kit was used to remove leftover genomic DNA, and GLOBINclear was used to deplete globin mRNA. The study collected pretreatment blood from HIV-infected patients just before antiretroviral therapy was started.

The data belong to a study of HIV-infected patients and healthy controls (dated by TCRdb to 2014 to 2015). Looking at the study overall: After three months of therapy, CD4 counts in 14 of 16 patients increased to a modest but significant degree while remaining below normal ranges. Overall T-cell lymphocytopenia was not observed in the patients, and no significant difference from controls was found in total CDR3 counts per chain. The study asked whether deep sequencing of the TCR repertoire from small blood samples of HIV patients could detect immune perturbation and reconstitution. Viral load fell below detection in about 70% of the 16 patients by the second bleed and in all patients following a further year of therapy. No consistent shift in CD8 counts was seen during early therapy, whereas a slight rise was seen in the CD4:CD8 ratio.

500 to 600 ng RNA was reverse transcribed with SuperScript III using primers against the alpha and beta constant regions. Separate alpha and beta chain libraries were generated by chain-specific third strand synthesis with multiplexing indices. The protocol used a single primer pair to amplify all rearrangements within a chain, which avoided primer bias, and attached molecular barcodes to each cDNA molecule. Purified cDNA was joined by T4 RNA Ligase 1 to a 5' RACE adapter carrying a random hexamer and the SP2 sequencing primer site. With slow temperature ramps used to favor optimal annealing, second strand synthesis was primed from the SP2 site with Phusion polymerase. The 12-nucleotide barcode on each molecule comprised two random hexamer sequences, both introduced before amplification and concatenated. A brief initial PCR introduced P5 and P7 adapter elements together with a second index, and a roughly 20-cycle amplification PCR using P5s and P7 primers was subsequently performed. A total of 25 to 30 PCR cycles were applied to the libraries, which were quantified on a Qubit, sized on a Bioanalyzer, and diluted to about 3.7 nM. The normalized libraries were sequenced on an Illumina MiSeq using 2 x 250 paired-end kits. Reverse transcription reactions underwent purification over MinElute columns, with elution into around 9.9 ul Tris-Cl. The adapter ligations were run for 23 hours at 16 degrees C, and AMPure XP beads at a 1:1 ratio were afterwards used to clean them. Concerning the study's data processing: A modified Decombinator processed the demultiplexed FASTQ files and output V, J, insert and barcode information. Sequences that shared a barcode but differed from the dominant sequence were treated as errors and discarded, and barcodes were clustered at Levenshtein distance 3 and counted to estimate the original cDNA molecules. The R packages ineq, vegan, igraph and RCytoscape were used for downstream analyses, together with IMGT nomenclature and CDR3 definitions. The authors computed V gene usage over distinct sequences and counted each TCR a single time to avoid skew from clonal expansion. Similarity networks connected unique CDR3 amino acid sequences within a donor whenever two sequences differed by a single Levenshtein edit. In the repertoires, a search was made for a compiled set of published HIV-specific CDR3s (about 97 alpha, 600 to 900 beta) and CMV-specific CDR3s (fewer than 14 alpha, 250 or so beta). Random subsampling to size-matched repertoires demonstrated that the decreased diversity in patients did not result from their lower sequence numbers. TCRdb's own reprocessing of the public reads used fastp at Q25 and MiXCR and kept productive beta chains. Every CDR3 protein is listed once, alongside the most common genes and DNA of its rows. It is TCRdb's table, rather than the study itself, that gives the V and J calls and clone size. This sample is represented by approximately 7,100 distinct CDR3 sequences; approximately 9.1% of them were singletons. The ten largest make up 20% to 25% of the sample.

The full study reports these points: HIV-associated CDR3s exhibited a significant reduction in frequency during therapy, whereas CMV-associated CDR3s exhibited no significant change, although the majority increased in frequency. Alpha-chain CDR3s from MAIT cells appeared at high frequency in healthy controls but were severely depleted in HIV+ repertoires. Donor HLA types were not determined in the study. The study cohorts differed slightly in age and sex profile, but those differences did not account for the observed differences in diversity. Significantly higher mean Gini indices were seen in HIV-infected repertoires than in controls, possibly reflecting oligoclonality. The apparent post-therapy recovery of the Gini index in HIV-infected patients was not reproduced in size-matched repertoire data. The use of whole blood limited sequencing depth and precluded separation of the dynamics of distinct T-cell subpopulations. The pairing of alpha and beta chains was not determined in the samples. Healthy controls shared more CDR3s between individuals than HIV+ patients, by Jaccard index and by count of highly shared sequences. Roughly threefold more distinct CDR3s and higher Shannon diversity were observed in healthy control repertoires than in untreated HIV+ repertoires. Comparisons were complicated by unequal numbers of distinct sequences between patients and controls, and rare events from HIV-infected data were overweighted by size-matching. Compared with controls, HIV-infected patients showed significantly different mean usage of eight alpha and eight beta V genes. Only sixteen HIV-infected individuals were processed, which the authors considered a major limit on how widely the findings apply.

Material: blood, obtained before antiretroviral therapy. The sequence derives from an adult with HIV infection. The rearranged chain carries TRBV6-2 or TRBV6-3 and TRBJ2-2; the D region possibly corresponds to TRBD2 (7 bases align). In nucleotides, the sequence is TGTGCCAGCAGTCCCCCCATGGGGGGGCGAGGGGACACCGGGGAGCTGTTTTTT. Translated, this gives CASSPPMGGRGDTGELFF.